This T cell receptor beta chain was sequenced for a study of shared clonotypes between healthy human individuals. Findings and limits, study-wide: Approximately 4.5% was the fraction of naive CD4 clonotypes found shared across a handful of donors. Memory subsets had estimated richness that was generally smaller than that of naive subsets.

Positively selected for CCR7, the CD45RO-negative cells used as naive CD8 cells excluded terminally differentiated effector memory CD45RA+ cells. Genomic DNA per cell subset filled all wells of several immunoSEQ plates. Profiled with immunoSEQ multiplex PCR; TCRdb holds only in-frame clones, not every one. The sample consists of about 1,800,000 clones, about 94% of them appearing once. On this clone: Its antigen is not identified.

The origin of this receptor is a man younger than 35 in good health. The sequencing input was naive CD8+ T cells sorted from blood.

CDR3 DNA sequence: TGTGCCAGCAGCTTACCTGGTTGGGACAATGAGCAGTTCTTC. It codes for CASSLPGWDNEQFF. The chain carries TRBV7-3 and TRBJ2-1, with unresolved D. V dropped 2 bases and J dropped 5 bases, with 10 bases sitting between them. Germline values: CDR1 SGHTA, CDR2 FQGTGA. The CDR3 contains 14 residues.